Below are 5 T cell receptor beta chains sequenced from a single sample in a study of blood T cell repertoires in COVID-19 (dated by TCRdb to 2020 to 2021). Libraries came from the immunoSEQ multiplex PCR assay. Imported from immuneACCESS, the table was reduced by TCRdb to in-frame sequences with V and J called. These copies leave out some clones; in studies compared against another copy, an unresolved V gene accounts for under half, and the cause of the remainder is not known. Within this sample are fewer than 250,000 clones, with about 83% of them counted one time only. The ten largest clones represent 7.6% of the sample. The sequencing input was peripheral blood. The receptors here all came from a woman aged 45-60 years with active or convalescent COVID-19.

This chain joins TRBV24-1 and TRBJ1-3; 7 bases align to TRBD1. Per germline, CDR1 KGHDR and CDR2 SFDVKD. The length of the CDR3 is 16 residues. Losses at the gene ends were 5 bases for V and 2 bases for J; bases not matched to a gene: 8. The CDR3 DNA follows: TGTGCCACCAGTGTTCATACAGGGGTGCCTGGAAACACCATATATTTT. It is translated as CATSVHTGVPGNTIYF.

The genes are TRBV30 and TRBJ1-4; D is possibly TRBD1 (5 bases). The CDR3 contains 13 residues. Between the trimmed V and J ends, which lost 1 base and 8 bases, there was a span of 11 bases. Germline V CDR1 and CDR2: GTSNPN, SVGIG (reference sequence). This CDR3 is CAWSGSGNEKLFF. For the CDR3, the DNA is TGTGCCTGGAGTGGGTCAGGGAACGAAAAACTGTTTTTT.

V usage is TRBV28 and J usage is TRBJ2-1, with TRBD2 matching over 12 bases. V shed 7 bases and J 7 bases; nucleotides not matched to a gene: 8. The CDR3 is made up of 15 amino acids. The germline CDR1 and CDR2 sequences are MDHEN and SYDVKM. Here the CDR3 DNA reads TGTGCCAGCACCCCCGATGGGACTAGCGGGAATGAGCAGTTCTTC. It specifies CASTPDGTSGNEQFF.

V and J are TRBV30 and TRBJ2-5; tentatively, D is TRBD2 (6 bases). The CDR3 contains 16 residues. Germline-derived CDR1 and CDR2 are GTSNPN and SVGIG (reference sequence). The V end was cut by 3 bases, the J end by 0 bases, with 17 bases between. The CDR3 coding sequence is TGTGCCTGGAGCGACCCTGGGACTCCAAACCAAGAGACCCAGTACTTC. Its translation: CAWSDPGTPNQETQYF.

The chain employs TRBV27 and TRBJ2-3; 7 nucleotides line up with TRBD2. The junction had 4 bases not matched to a gene; V was cut back by 2 bases and J by 5 bases. CDR1 and CDR2 (germline): MNHEY, SMNVEV (reference sequence). This CDR3 region has 14 residues. This CDR3 is CASSLRSSGDTQYF. The CDR3 DNA reads TGTGCCAGCAGTTTACGGTCTAGCGGAGATACGCAGTATTTT.